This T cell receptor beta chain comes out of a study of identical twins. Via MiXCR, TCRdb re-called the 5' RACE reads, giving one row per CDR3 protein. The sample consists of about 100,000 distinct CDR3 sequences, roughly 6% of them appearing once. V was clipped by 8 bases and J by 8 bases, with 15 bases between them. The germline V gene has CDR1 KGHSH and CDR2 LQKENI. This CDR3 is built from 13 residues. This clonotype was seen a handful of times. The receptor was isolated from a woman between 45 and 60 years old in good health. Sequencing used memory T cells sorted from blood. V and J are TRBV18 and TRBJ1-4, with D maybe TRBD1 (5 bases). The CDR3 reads CASNRDLREKLFF. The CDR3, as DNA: TGTGCCAGCAACCGGGACCTACGGGAAAAACTGTTTTTT.